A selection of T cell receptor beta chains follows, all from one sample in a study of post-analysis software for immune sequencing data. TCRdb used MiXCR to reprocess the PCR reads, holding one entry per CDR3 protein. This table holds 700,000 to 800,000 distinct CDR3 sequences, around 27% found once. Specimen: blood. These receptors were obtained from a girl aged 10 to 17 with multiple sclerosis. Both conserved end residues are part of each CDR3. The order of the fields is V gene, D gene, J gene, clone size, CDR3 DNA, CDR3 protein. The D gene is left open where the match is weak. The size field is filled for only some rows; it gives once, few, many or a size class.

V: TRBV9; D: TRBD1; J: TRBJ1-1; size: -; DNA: TGTGCCAGCAGCGCATCTCCGGGACAGTATGAAGCTTTCTTT; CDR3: CASSASPGQYEAFF
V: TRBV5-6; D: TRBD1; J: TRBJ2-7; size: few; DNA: TGTGCCAGCAGCTTGATTTTAACAGGGGGCGGCGAGCAGTACTTC; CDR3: CASSLILTGGGEQYF
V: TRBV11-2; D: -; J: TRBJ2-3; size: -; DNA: TGTGCCAGCAGCTTAGATCGGGGGCTTCGCACAGATACGCAGTATTTT; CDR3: CASSLDRGLRTDTQYF
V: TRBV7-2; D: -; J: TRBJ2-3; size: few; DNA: TGTGCCAGCAGCTTATGGTCGTGGAGCCCGAACACAGATACGCAGTATTTT; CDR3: CASSLWSWSPNTDTQYF
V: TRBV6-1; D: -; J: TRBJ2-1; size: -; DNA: TGTGCCAGCAGCGGAGGTCTGGAGCAGTTCTTC; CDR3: CASSGGLEQFF
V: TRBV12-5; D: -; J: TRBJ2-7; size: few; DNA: TGTGCTAGTGCGGGGCCGGAAAGCTCCTACGAGCAGTACTTC; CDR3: CASAGPESSYEQYF
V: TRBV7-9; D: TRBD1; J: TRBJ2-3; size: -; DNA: TGTGCCAGCGGCCCAGGACAGGGTTCAGATACGCAGTATTTT; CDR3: CASGPGQGSDTQYF
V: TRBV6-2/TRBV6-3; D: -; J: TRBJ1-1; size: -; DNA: TGTGCCAGCAGCTACCGAGATAGTGGAACTGAAGCTTTCTTT; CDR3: CASSYRDSGTEAFF
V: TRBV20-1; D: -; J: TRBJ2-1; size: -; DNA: TGCAGTGCTAGACGGTATCGGGAAGTGTCCTACAATGAGCAGTTCTTC; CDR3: CSARRYREVSYNEQFF
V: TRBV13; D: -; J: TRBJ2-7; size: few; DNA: TGTGCCAGCAGCTTAGGCGCGGGGACTGGACGGGAGCAGTACTTC; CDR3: CASSLGAGTGREQYF
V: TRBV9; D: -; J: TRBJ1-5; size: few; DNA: TGTGCCAGCAGCTTCGGATCCGGGGGATTCAATCAGCCCCAGCATTTT; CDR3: CASSFGSGGFNQPQHF
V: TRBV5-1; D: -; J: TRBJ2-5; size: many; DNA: TGCGCCAGCAGCTTGGAAGGGTTGGAGACCCAGTACTTC; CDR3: CASSLEGLETQYF
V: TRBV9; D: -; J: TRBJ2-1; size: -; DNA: TGTGCCAGCAGCGTATACCAATCCACTTGGGGCAATGAGCAGTTCTTC; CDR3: CASSVYQSTWGNEQFF
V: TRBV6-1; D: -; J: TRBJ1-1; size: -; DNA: TGTGCCAGCAGTGTGACAAGGAACACTGAAGCTTTCTTT; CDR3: CASSVTRNTEAFF
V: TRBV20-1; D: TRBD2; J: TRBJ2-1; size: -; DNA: TGCAGTGCTAGAGATTGGCGAGCGGGAAAGGCAGAGACCCAGTTCTTC; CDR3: CSARDWRAGKAETQFF
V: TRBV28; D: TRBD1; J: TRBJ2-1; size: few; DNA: TGTGCCAGCAGCACAGGGGGGACCTACAATGAGCAGTTCTTC; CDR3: CASSTGGTYNEQFF
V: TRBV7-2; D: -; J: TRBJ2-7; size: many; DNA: TGTGCCAGCAGCTTAGCGGACAGAGACTACGAGCAGTACTTC; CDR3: CASSLADRDYEQYF
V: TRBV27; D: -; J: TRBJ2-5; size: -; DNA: TGTGCCAGCAGATCAACCACTCAGGGTAGGGGCTACGAGCGGTACTTC; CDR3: CASRSTTQGRGYERYF
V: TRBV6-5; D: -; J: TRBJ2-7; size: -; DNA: TGTGCCAGCACGGAGGGCCCCGGGGACGAGCAGTACTTC; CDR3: CASTEGPGDEQYF
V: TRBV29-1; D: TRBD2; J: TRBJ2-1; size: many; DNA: TGCAGCGTTGATGGTCCTAGCGGCCCGAGCTCCTACAATGAGCAGTTCTTC; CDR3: CSVDGPSGPSSYNEQFF
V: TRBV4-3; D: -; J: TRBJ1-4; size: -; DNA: TGCGCCAGCAGCCGACTGGGGCGTAATGAAAAACTGTTTTTT; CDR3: CASSRLGRNEKLFF
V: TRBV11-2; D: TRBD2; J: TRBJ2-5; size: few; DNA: TGTGCCAGCAGCCCGACCCATATAAGCCCCGGGACTAGCGGGAAGAAAGAGACCCAGTACTTC; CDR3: CASSPTHISPGTSGKKETQYF
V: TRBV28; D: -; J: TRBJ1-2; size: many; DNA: TGTGCCAGCAGTTTCTTCGAGGGGACGGCAACCTATGGCTACACCTTC; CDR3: CASSFFEGTATYGYTF
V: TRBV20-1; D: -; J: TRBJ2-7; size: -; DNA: TGCAGTGCTAGCGGGTACAGCTACGAGCAGTACTTC; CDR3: CSASGYSYEQYF
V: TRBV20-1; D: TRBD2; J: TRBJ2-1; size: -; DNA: TGCAGTGCTAGAGACATGACTAGCGGGGCCTACAATGAGCGGTTCTTC; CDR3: CSARDMTSGAYNERFF
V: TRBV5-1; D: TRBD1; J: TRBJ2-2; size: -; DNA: TGCGCCAGCAGTACAGGGGTTTTCACCGGGGAGCTGTTTTTT; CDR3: CASSTGVFTGELFF